A single sample is the source of the 32 T cell receptor beta chains below, sequenced in a study of tissue T cells after allogeneic stem cell transplantation. The assay was immunoSEQ multiplex PCR, and TCRdb's table has in-frame clones only and misses some. The table shows about 21,000 clones, with about 70% occurring only once. Sequenced: blood. These receptors originate from a female BALB/c mouse in good health. MHC haplotype of the strain: H2-d.

About this clone: The junction does not match germline at one end; this may be a read error. Germline and genes here are mouse. The CDR3 end lies 1 residue beyond the end of the read and is filled in from the germline J gene. This sample includes further DNA sequences coding for the same CDR3. The chain joins TRBV12-2 to TRBJ2-2, with 9 bases fitting TRBD2. The germline V gene encodes CDR1 SGHLS and CDR2 HYDKME. The CDR3 runs to 16 residues. CDR3 bases read: TGCGCCAGCTCTCTCGTGCTGGGGGGGAACACCGGGCAGCTCTAC. It yields the protein CASSLVLGGNTGQLY. The full-length CDR3 reads as CASSLVLGGNTGQLYF.

With respect to this clone: These gene names are mouse names. With the read ending 1 residue before the CDR3 end, the germline J gene is used to fill in that end. This chain uses TRBV4 with TRBJ2-5; TRBD1 is a possible D gene (6 bases). CDR1 is LGHDT, CDR2 YNNKQL, per germline (reference sequence). The length of the CDR3 is 13 residues. Trimming took off 3 bases at V and 5 bases at J, with 9 bases between the two ends. CDR3 DNA (partial): TGTGCCAGCAGCTACAGGGGAAGAGACACCCAGTAC. Translating it yields CASSYRGRDTQY. The complete CDR3 protein is CASSYRGRDTQYF.

As to this clone: Each gene name is a mouse one. The CDR3 is cut off 1 residue early in the read; its end comes from the germline J gene. V is TRBV3 and J is TRBJ1-1, with D tentatively TRBD1 (5 bases). CDR1 SNHLY and CDR2 FYNGKV come from the germline V gene (reference sequence). V lost 1 base to trimming and J lost 3 bases, with 6 bases between them. The CDR3 is made up of 13 amino acids. CDR3 DNA (partial): TGTGCCAGCAGCTTAGAGGGACACACAGAAGTCTTC. It codes for CASSLEGHTEVF. The entire CDR3 is CASSLEGHTEVFF. The full variable domain, in which reference TRBV3 and TRBJ1-1 provide the parts outside the CDR3, is GPKVLQIPSHQIIDMGQMVTLNCDPVSNHLYFYWYKQILGQQMEFLVNFYNGKVMEKSKLFKDQFSVERPDGSYFTLKIQPTALEDSAVYFCASSLEGHTEVFFGKGTRLTVV.

Comment on this clone: All gene names here are mouse names. The missing CDR3 end, 1 residue past where the read stops, is filled in from the germline J gene. This chain connects TRBV13-2 to TRBJ2-2, with D possibly TRBD1 on 5 matching bases. From germline, CDR1 is NNHNN and CDR2 SYGAGS (reference sequence). V was cut by 5 bases and J by 1 base, with 9 bases left in between. There are 14 residues in the CDR3. CDR3 bases read: TGTGCCAGCGGGCAGGGAGGAAACACCGGGCAGCTCTAC. This sequence encodes CASGQGGNTGQLY. The full CDR3 protein reads CASGQGGNTGQLYF.

A word on this clone: Gene names and germline refer to mouse. The chain's CDR3 is CGAAGTVNSDYTF. The sequenced part of the CDR3 DNA is TGTGGTGCTGCCGGGACAGTAAACTCCGACTACACC. The chain joins TRBV20 to TRBJ1-2, with 7 positions matching TRBD1. The CDR3 end is not reached by the read, which stops 1 residue before it; the germline J gene fills it in. The CDR3 runs to 13 residues. CDR1 and CDR2 from the germline V gene are GFQATS and STVNSAI. After removal of 5 bases from V and 1 base from J, the junction contained 4 bases not matched to a gene.

As regards this clone: Gene names denote mouse genes. Coverage ceases 1 residue before the CDR3 finishes, and the germline J gene fills in the end. The rearrangement links TRBV29 to TRBJ1-4; D remains ambiguous. Germline V CDR1 and CDR2: MSHET, SYDVDS. Trimming removed 3 bases from V and 1 base from J, with 6 bases in between. The CDR3 runs to 14 residues. The CDR3 spells CASSFWGSNERLFF. CDR3 DNA (partial): TGTGCTAGCAGTTTCTGGGGTTCCAACGAAAGATTATTT. Looking up the rest from reference TRBV29 and TRBJ1-4 gives the full variable domain: DMKVTQMPRYLIKRMGENVLLECGQDMSHETMYWYRQDPGLGLQLIYISYDVDSNSEGDIPKGYRVSRKKREHFSLILDSAKTNQTSVYFCASSFWGSNERLFFGHGTKLSVL.

As concerns this clone: Mouse gene names and germline throughout. The read finishes 1 residue shy of the CDR3 end, and the germline J gene is used to complete it. The rearrangement uses TRBV14 and TRBJ2-5, with D maybe TRBD1 (5 bases). The V gene lost 5 bases and the J gene lost 2 bases, with 9 bases spanning the gap. The CDR3 totals 13 residues. Germline CDR1 reads SGHDT; CDR2 reads FRDEAV. Here the CDR3 reads CASSSGRQDTQYF. CDR3 DNA, as far as it was read: TGTGCCAGCAGCTCAGGGCGCCAAGACACCCAGTAC.

Comment on this clone: Gene names and germline match the mouse. The read ends 1 residue early relative to the CDR3; the germline J gene fills the gap. This chain uses TRBV4 with TRBJ1-2; D perhaps matches TRBD1 (6 bases). V lost 3 bases and J lost 3, with 11 bases in between. Germline V lookup: CDR1 LGHDT, CDR2 YNNKQL (reference sequence). The CDR3 contains 14 residues. The sequenced part of the CDR3 DNA is TGTGCCAGCAGCTACGGGGGGGCCTACTCCGACTACACC. Protein sequence: CASSYGGAYSDYT. The complete CDR3 protein is CASSYGGAYSDYTF. The full variable domain, completed using reference TRBV4 and TRBJ1-2, is ETAVFQTPNYHVTQVGNEVSFNCKQTLGHDTMYWYKQDSKKLLKIMFSYNNKQLIVNETVPRRFSPQSSDKAHLNLRIKSVEPEDSAVYLCASSYGGAYSDYTFGSGTRLLVI.

This clone occurred a few times. Gene and germline names: mouse. The CDR3 DNA, read in part, is TGTGCTAGCAGGGGGAACTCCGACTACACC. Translating gives CASRGNSDYT. The entire CDR3 reads CASRGNSDYTF. The chain has TRBV29 and TRBJ1-2, with unresolved D. The read ends 1 residue early relative to the CDR3; the germline J gene fills the gap. Germline loops: CDR1 MSHET, CDR2 SYDVDS. The CDR3 length is 11 residues. V lost 6 bases and J 2 bases, leaving 4 bases between the germline ends.

Concerning this clone itself: Gene names and germline refer to mouse. The CDR3 extends 1 residue past the end of the read, so its final part is completed from the germline J gene. The chain employs TRBV5 and TRBJ2-5; D is uncertain. CDR3 size: 11 residues. CDR1 LGHNA and CDR2 YNLKQL come from the germline V gene (reference sequence). V lost 3 bases to trimming and J lost 3 bases, with 1 base between them. Partial CDR3 DNA: TGTGCCAGCAGCCATCAAGACACCCAGTAC. Residues: CASSHQDTQY. The whole CDR3 protein reads CASSHQDTQYF.

Comments on this clone: Genes and germline come from the mouse. Read data end 1 residue before the CDR3 end; the end is taken from the germline J gene. The chain employs TRBV5 and TRBJ1-6; D not certain. TRBJ1-6 is noted as an ORF with a role that remains uncertain. CDR1 LGHNA and CDR2 YNLKQL come from the germline V gene (reference sequence). Trimming removed 0 bases from V and 0 bases from J, with 6 bases in between. The CDR3 totals 16 residues. CDR3 protein: CASSQDGNSYNSPLYF. The part of the CDR3 DNA that was read is TGTGCCAGCAGCCAAGATGGCAATTCCTATAATTCGCCCCTCTAC.

Points on this clone: Each gene name is a mouse one. The CDR3 is cut off 1 residue early in the read; its end comes from the germline J gene. This chain uses TRBV19 with TRBJ1-1, with D unclear. The CDR3 consists of 13 residues. Trimming pared 5 bases from V and 0 bases from J, leaving 8 bases between. CDR1 and CDR2 from the germline V gene are FNHDT and SITEND (reference sequence). This chain's CDR3 is CASRPGANTEVFF. CDR3 DNA (partial): TGTGCCAGCAGGCCAGGAGCAAACACAGAAGTCTTC.

In the case of this clone: The gene names here belong to mouse. The CDR3 DNA, read in part, is TGTGCCAGCAGTTGGACAGGGGGTAGCTCCGACTACACC. Protein: CASSWTGGSSDYT. The full-length CDR3 reads as CASSWTGGSSDYTF. The chain uses TRBV13-3 and TRBJ1-2; 10 nucleotides agree with TRBD1. The CDR3 goes on 1 residue after the read ends, and that part is filled in from the germline J gene. The ends lost 4 bases at V and 4 bases at J; junction bases unmatched: 4. This CDR3 is built from 14 residues. Germline V gives CDR1 NNHDY, CDR2 SYVADS.

A word on this clone: Gene labels here are mouse ones. The sequenced fragment ends 1 residue before the CDR3 boundary, so the rest is inferred from the germline J gene. V gene TRBV2 combines with J gene TRBJ2-7, with TRBD1 as a possible D gene (5 bases). In germline, CDR1 is LGHNA, CDR2 YSYQKL. Trimming removed 0 bases from V and 2 bases from J, with 11 bases in between. The CDR3 totals 15 residues. CDR3: CASSQDQGGTYEQYF. The part of the CDR3 DNA that was read is TGTGCCAGCAGCCAAGACCAGGGAGGGACCTATGAACAGTAC.

Note on this clone: Gene names are the mouse ones. Read data end 1 residue before the CDR3 end; the end is taken from the germline J gene. V gene TRBV4 combines with J gene TRBJ2-4; 9 bases match TRBD2. Looked up from germline, CDR1 is LGHDT and CDR2 is YNNKQL (reference sequence). J lost 5 bases, V lost 5 bases, and 2 bases had no gene match. The CDR3 contains 13 residues. The CDR3 loop is CASSPGLGNTLYF. The sequenced part of the CDR3 DNA is TGTGCCAGCAGCCCGGGACTGGGAAACACCTTGTAC.

Concerning this clone itself: Gene and germline names: mouse. Read sequence stops 1 residue before the CDR3 end, and the germline J gene provides the missing end. This chain joins TRBV2 and TRBJ2-5; 9 bases fit TRBD2. The CDR3 contains 15 residues. Germline V CDR1 and CDR2: LGHNA, YSYQKL. V lost 1 base to trimming and J lost 2 bases; unmatched junction nucleotides: 1. The CDR3 reads CASSQVGGRQDTQYF. The covered CDR3 bases are TGTGCCAGCAGCCAAGTGGGGGGGCGCCAAGACACCCAGTAC.

This clone was seen just once. Gene labels here are mouse ones. The CDR3 extends 1 residue past the end of the read, so its final part is completed from the germline J gene. V is TRBV20 and J is TRBJ1-1, with D hard to call. Trimming cost V 0 bases and J 4 bases, with 15 bases left between them. The CDR3 is 15 amino acids. Looked up from germline, CDR1 is GFQATS and CDR2 is STVNSAI. Partial CDR3 DNA: TGTGGTGCTAGGGATCCCCCTGGACGGTTCACAGAAGTCTTC. Protein product: CGARDPPGRFTEVF. The CDR3, in full, reads CGARDPPGRFTEVFF.

As for this clone: Gene and germline names: mouse. The read ends 1 residue before the CDR3 terminus; that terminus is restored from the germline J gene. The chain employs TRBV13-1 and TRBJ2-4; perhaps TRBD2 as D (5 bases). CDR1 is NSHNY, CDR2 SYGAGN, per germline. V lost 0 bases, J lost 5 bases, and 7 bases lay in between. There are 13 residues in the CDR3. CDR3 region: CASSDGTLNTLYF. The CDR3 bases that were read are TGTGCCAGCAGTGATGGGACTTTAAACACCTTGTAC.

This clone was recorded a few times. Germline and genes: mouse. The read finishes 1 residue shy of the CDR3 end, and the germline J gene is used to complete it. The rearrangement links TRBV31 to TRBJ2-1; TRBD2 matches 11 bases. The CDR3 is 13 amino acids. The germline CDR1 and CDR2 sequences are GKSSPN and SITVG. V lost 6 bases, J lost 6 bases, and 4 bases stayed unmatched. The CDR3 loop is CACGTGGGAEQFF. The sequenced CDR3 bases are TGTGCCTGCGGGACTGGGGGAGGTGCTGAGCAGTTC.

In the case of this clone: The listed genes are named as in mouse. The DNA ends 1 residue before the CDR3 does, and the rest of the CDR3 is filled in from the germline J gene. V usage is TRBV4 and J usage is TRBJ2-4; TRBD2 aligns across 12 bases. The trim removed 5 bases at V and 2 bases at J, leaving 8 bases unmatched. The length of the CDR3 is 17 residues. The V gene's germline CDR1 is LGHDT and CDR2 YNNKQL (reference sequence). The CDR3 sequence is CASSPRLGGRSQNTLYF. Partial CDR3 DNA: TGTGCCAGCAGCCCTCGACTGGGGGGGCGCTCTCAAAACACCTTGTAC.

As to this clone: Gene names are mouse gene names. The CDR3 is cut off 1 residue early in the read; its end comes from the germline J gene. This rearrangement joins TRBV16 to TRBJ2-7, with D unclear. CDR3 length equals 14 residues. The V gene's germline CDR1 is SGHSA and CDR2 FRNQAP. V lost 1 base and J 0 bases, leaving 7 bases between the germline ends. Here the CDR3 reads CASSLVESSYEQYF. The DNA read from the CDR3 is TGTGCAAGCAGCTTAGTAGAGAGCTCCTATGAACAGTAC.

Regarding this clone: The listed genes are named as in mouse. The read ends 1 residue before the CDR3 terminus; that terminus is restored from the germline J gene. The J gene is TRBJ1-1, the V gene TRBV4; 7 bases agree with TRBD1. V lost 6 bases and J lost 1; bases outside the gene matches: 5. Germline V gene data show CDR1 as LGHDT and CDR2 as YNNKQL (reference sequence). This CDR3 is 14 amino acids long. The covered CDR3 bases are TGTGCCAGCAGACGACAGGGAGGAAACACAGAAGTCTTC. This translates into CASRRQGGNTEVF. The full CDR3 sequence reads CASRRQGGNTEVFF.

As for this clone: Gene and germline names: mouse. The observed sequence ends 1 residue before the CDR3 terminus, with the missing tail filled in from the germline J gene. The rearrangement uses TRBV2 and TRBJ2-1; 9 bases align to TRBD2. The V and J ends lost 3 bases and 4 bases, in that order; junction bases with no gene match: 1. The CDR3 consists of 14 residues. Germline V gene lookup returns CDR1 LGHNA and CDR2 YSYQKL. The CDR3 here is CASSQDWGYAEQFF. The sequenced CDR3 bases are TGTGCCAGCAGCCAGGACTGGGGATATGCTGAGCAGTTC.

With regard to this clone: Germline and genes: mouse. The DNA ends 1 residue before the CDR3 does, and the rest of the CDR3 is filled in from the germline J gene. V and J are TRBV4 and TRBJ2-5; D unclear. The CDR3 extends over 14 amino acids. Germline V gene sequence: CDR1 LGHDT, CDR2 YNNKQL (reference sequence). V was trimmed by 3 bases and J by 0 bases, leaving 7 bases between them. CDR3 DNA, as far as it was read: TGTGCCAGCAGCTATTCATTTAACCAAGACACCCAGTAC. Encoded protein: CASSYSFNQDTQY. The whole CDR3 reads CASSYSFNQDTQYF. The full variable domain, completed using reference TRBV4 and TRBJ2-5, is ETAVFQTPNYHVTQVGNEVSFNCKQTLGHDTMYWYKQDSKKLLKIMFSYNNKQLIVNETVPRRFSPQSSDKAHLNLRIKSVEPEDSAVYLCASSYSFNQDTQYFGPGTRLLVL.

In regard to this clone: These gene names are mouse names. The sequenced part of the CDR3 DNA is TGTGCCAGCAGTGAGCAAGACACCCAGTAC. Amino acid sequence: CASSEQDTQY. The entire CDR3 sequence reads CASSEQDTQYF. The rearrangement uses TRBV13-1 and TRBJ2-5; D remains ambiguous. The CDR3 end lies 1 residue beyond the end of the read and is filled in from the germline J gene. This CDR3 has 11 residues. V lost 2 bases, J lost 3 bases, and 1 base lay in between. Germline V lookup: CDR1 NSHNY, CDR2 SYGAGN.

Note on this clone: The genes and germline here are from mouse. The observed sequence ends 1 residue before the CDR3 terminus, with the missing tail filled in from the germline J gene. The genes are TRBV20 and TRBJ2-5; D is uncertain. The CDR3 is 13 amino acids. V was cut by 6 bases and J by 0 bases, with 10 bases left in between. The germline CDR1 and CDR2 sequences are GFQATS and STVNSAI. This chain's CDR3 is CGARAFNQDTQYF. The part of the CDR3 DNA that was read is TGTGGTGCGCGGGCCTTTAACCAAGACACCCAGTAC. Together with reference TRBV20 and TRBJ2-5, the CDR3 gives the full variable domain: GALVYQYPRRTICKSGTSMRMECQAVGFQATSVAWYRQSPQKTFELIALSTVNSAIKYEQNFTQEKFPISHPNLSFSSMTVLNAYLEDRGLYLCGARAFNQDTQYFGPGTRLLVL.

Regarding this clone: Each gene name is a mouse one. The DNA ends 1 residue before the CDR3 does, and the rest of the CDR3 is filled in from the germline J gene. The gene calls are TRBV4 and TRBJ1-2; 10 bases line up with TRBD1. There are 15 residues in the CDR3. CDR1 is LGHDT, CDR2 YNNKQL, per germline (reference sequence). V trimming: 4 bases; J trimming: 4 bases; junction bases outside the gene matches: 6. The CDR3 protein is CASSFPGQGTSDYTF. The covered CDR3 bases are TGTGCCAGCAGCTTTCCGGGACAGGGGACCTCCGACTACACC.

In the case of this clone: Gene names denote mouse genes. The CDR3 end is not reached by the read, which stops 1 residue before it; the germline J gene fills it in. The chain employs TRBV19 and TRBJ1-4, with TRBD1 matching over 7 bases. The CDR3 is 14 residues long. The J segment lost 4 bases and the V segment lost 5 bases, leaving 5 bases of the junction unmatched. Germline CDR1 FNHDT, CDR2 SITEND (reference sequence). CDR3 bases read: TGTGCCAGCAGCACGGGACAGAGCAACGAAAGATTATTT. As protein: CASSTGQSNERLF. The complete CDR3 protein is CASSTGQSNERLFF.

On this clone itself: Gene labels here are mouse ones. The read terminates 1 residue before the CDR3 end, so the remaining end is supplied by the germline J gene. The chain employs TRBV14 and TRBJ1-1; D gene unclear. There are 12 residues in the CDR3. V dropped 4 bases and J dropped 2 bases, with 6 bases sitting between them. Germline loops: CDR1 SGHDT, CDR2 FRDEAV. The sequenced CDR3 bases are TGTGCCAGCAGTGCCGGCAACACAGAAGTCTTC. This translates into CASSAGNTEVF. The CDR3 in full is CASSAGNTEVFF.

On this clone itself: Gene names follow the mouse nomenclature. The read comes to an end 1 residue before the CDR3 does, leaving the germline J gene to fill in the end. The rearrangement links TRBV2 to TRBJ1-5; 7 bases map to TRBD1. V gave up 0 bases and J gave up 4 bases; unmatched junction bases: 3. Germline V gene lookup returns CDR1 LGHNA and CDR2 YSYQKL. The CDR3 has 15 residues. The CDR3 spells CASSQETGVNQAPLF. CDR3 bases read: TGTGCCAGCAGCCAAGAAACAGGGGTGAACCAGGCTCCGCTT.

As regards this clone: All gene names here are mouse names. The CDR3 extends 1 residue past the end of the read, so its final part is completed from the germline J gene. This same CDR3 is encoded by further DNA sequences in the sample. The rearrangement links TRBV1 to TRBJ2-7, with D perhaps TRBD1 (7 bases). V shed 0 bases and J shed 4 bases, with 10 bases lying between them. Germline-derived CDR1 and CDR2 are NSQYPW and LRSPGD (reference sequence). The CDR3 contains 14 residues. The CDR3 region is CTCSADPGGYEQYF. Partial CDR3 DNA: TGCACCTGCAGTGCAGATCCAGGGGGGTATGAACAGTAC.

This clone was observed a handful of times. Gene names and germline match the mouse. Coverage ceases 1 residue before the CDR3 finishes, and the germline J gene fills in the end. The chain couples TRBV5 to TRBJ2-7; the D is unclear. The CDR3 covers 11 residues. From germline, CDR1 is LGHNA and CDR2 YNLKQL (reference sequence). V lost 0 bases and J 7 bases, leaving 4 bases between the germline ends. The covered CDR3 bases are TGTGCCAGCAGCCAAGATAGAGAACAGTAC. Its translation is CASSQDREQY. The whole CDR3 protein reads CASSQDREQYF.